Given below is one TCR beta chain in context. Its matching antigen is unknown. Germline V lookup: CDR1 GTSNPN, CDR2 SVGIG (reference sequence). Trimming cost V 3 bases and J 4 bases; bases outside gene matches: 4. The CDR3 sequence is 14 residues long. The record originates from a study of cytomegalovirus exposure and HLA in healthy donors. A multiplex PCR was run with 60 Vbeta primers and 13 Jbeta primers. TCRdb's copy holds only in-frame clones and misses some; the assay was immunoSEQ multiplex PCR. Among 110,000 or so clones, about two thirds were seen once, and the ten largest hold 5.4%. Study-level findings and limits: A later analysis linked a missense DCLRE1C variant to TCR beta V- and J-gene trimming.

This TCR derives from a woman in her seventies in good health and CMV-seropositive. Sequenced sample: PBMCs. This chain uses TRBV30 with TRBJ2-5; 11 nucleotides line up with TRBD2. The CDR3 region has the DNA TGTGCCTGGAGGCTAGCGGGGGGCCTAGAGACCCAGTACTTC. It encodes CAWRLAGGLETQYF.